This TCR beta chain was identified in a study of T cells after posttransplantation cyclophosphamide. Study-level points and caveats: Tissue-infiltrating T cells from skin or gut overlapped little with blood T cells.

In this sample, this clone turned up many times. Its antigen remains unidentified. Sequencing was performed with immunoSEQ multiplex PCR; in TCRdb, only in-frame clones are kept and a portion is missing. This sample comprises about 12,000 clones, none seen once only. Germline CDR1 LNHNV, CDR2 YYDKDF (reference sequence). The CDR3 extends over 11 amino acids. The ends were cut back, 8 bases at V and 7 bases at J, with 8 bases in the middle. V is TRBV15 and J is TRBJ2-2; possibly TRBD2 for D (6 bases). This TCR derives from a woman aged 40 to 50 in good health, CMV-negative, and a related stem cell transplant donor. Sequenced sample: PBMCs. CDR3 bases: TGTGCCACCCGGGGGATCGGGGAGCTGTTTTTT. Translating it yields CATRGIGELFF.